Shown below are 3 T cell receptor beta chains from a single sample sequenced in a study of cytomegalovirus exposure and HLA in healthy donors (dated by TCRdb to between 2016 and 2019). Libraries were made using the immunoSEQ multiplex PCR assay. For the multiplex PCR, a mixture combining 60 forward primers for TCR Vbeta segments and 13 reverse primers for TCR Jbeta segments was used. The table was pulled from immuneACCESS by TCRdb, which kept in-frame rearrangements only. Such tables lose some clones; where checked, under half of the loss comes from unresolved V genes, and the rest has no known cause. The sample contains about 180,000 clones, about three quarters of them found a single time. 3% to 3.5% of the sample belongs to the ten largest clones. Sequencing was carried out using PBMCs. The origin of the receptors is a woman aged 45-60 years in good health and CMV-seropositive.

The chain carries TRBV19 and TRBJ2-4; TRBD2 matches at 10 bases. J lost 6 bases, V lost 7 bases, and 15 bases had no gene match. Germline assignment: CDR1 LNHDA and CDR2 SQIVND (reference sequence). This CDR3 region has 17 residues. The CDR3 DNA reads TGTGCCAGTACCCCGGGAGGAGGGGCTAGCGGGAGAAACATTCAGTACTTC. Protein: CASTPGGGASGRNIQYF.

V is TRBV28 and J is TRBJ2-3; TRBD1 matches 7 bases. J gave up 1 base and V 4 bases, and 2 bases lay outside the gene matches. The CDR3 covers 14 residues. CDR1 is MDHEN, CDR2 SYDVKM, per germline. CDR3 protein: CASSSGQGTDTQYF. CDR3 nucleotides: TGTGCCAGCAGTTCTGGACAGGGCACAGATACGCAGTATTTT.

The J gene is TRBJ2-5, the V gene TRBV27; TRBD1 matches at 12 bases. The CDR3 spans 15 residues. CDR1 MNHEY and CDR2 SMNVEV come from the germline V gene (reference sequence). The V gene end was trimmed by 3 bases and the J gene end by 4 bases; junction bases not matched to a gene: 3. CDR3 nucleotide sequence: TGTGCCAGCAGTTTTGGGACAGGGGGCGGAGAGACCCAGTACTTC. Its translation is CASSFGTGGGETQYF.